This TCR beta chain was sequenced during a study of T cells expressing NK-cell markers. This CDR3 spans 12 amino acids. CDR1 SGHDT and CDR2 YYEEEE come from the germline V gene. TCRdb re-called the 5' RACE reads and shows each CDR3 protein once, DNA omitted. This repertoire comprises 250,000 to 300,000 distinct CDR3 sequences; its ten largest clones make up 3.5% to 5%. Input material: blood T cells: a sorted CD56 or NKG2C T cell subset, CD4+ or CD8+ T cells, or bulk PBMC T cells (not recorded which). The chain links TRBV5-6 to TRBJ1-1. This TCR was recovered from a woman between 18 and 69 years old in good health. The CDR3 protein is CASGQGGPEAFF.